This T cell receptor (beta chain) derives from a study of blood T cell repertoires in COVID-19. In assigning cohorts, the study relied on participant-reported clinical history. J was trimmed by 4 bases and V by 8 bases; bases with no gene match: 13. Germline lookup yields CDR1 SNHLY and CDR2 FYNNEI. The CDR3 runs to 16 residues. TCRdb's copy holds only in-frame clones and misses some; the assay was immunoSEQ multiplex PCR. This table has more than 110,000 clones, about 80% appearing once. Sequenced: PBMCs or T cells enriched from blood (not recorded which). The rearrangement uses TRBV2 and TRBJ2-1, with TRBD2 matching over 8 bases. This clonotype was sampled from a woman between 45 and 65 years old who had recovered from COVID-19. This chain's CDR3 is CASSLVGTSVYNEQFF. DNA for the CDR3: TGTGCCAGCTCCTTGGTCGGGACTAGTGTATACAATGAGCAGTTCTTC.